Presented here are 31 T cell receptor beta chains from one specimen sequenced in a study of T cell responses to AZD1222 COVID-19 vaccine. The data were produced by immunoSEQ multiplex PCR, yet TCRdb's version contains in-frame clones alone and is incomplete. The table has fewer than 200,000 clones, roughly 88% seen once. Sequencing used peripheral blood, obtained on day 0 of AZD1222 vaccination. These receptors were taken from an adult in good health.

The CDR3: CASSEGIIYIQPQHF. The DNA for the CDR3 is TGTGCCAGCAGTGAAGGAATAATATACATCCAGCCCCAGCATTTT. The chain links TRBV6-1 to TRBJ1-5; D remains unclear. Germline V gene lookup returns CDR1 MNHNS and CDR2 SASEGT. The CDR3 covers 15 residues. With 1 base removed from V and 7 bases from J, the gap between germline ends came to 14 bases.

The rearrangement links TRBV6-4 to TRBJ2-6, with 8 positions matching TRBD2. The CDR3 runs to 17 residues. With 7 bases clipped from V and 4 bases from J, the junction kept 12 bases outside the gene matches. The germline V gene has CDR1 MRHNA and CDR2 SNTAGT. CDR3 residues: CASTPRPRGDGANVLTF. The CDR3 nucleotides read TGTGCCAGCACCCCCAGACCGCGGGGGGACGGGGCCAACGTCCTGACTTTC.

This chain links TRBV7-3 with TRBJ1-1, with D possibly TRBD1 on 5 matching bases. CDR1 and CDR2 from the germline V gene are SGHTA and FQGTGA. This CDR3 region has 14 residues. The germline V and J ends were trimmed by 1 base and 6 bases, with 12 bases remaining between them. The CDR3 region has the DNA TGTGCCAGCAGCTTAAGCGGGGGAGTGGCTGAAGCTTTCTTT. Its translation: CASSLSGGVAEAFF.

The V gene is TRBV18, the J gene TRBJ1-6, with a tentative D call TRBD1 (5 bases). Trimming removed 1 base from V and 4 bases from J, with 14 bases in between. Looked up from germline, CDR1 is KGHSH and CDR2 is LQKENI. This CDR3 comprises 17 residues. CDR3 DNA sequence: TGTGCCAGCTCACCACGGGACGGTCTCCCTTATAATTCACCCCTCCACTTT. Translated: CASSPRDGLPYNSPLHF.

The chain has TRBV21-1 and TRBJ1-3. TRBV21-1 is a listed pseudogene. The CDR3 contains 17 residues. DNA for the CDR3: TGTGCCAGCAGCAAAGACGGGGGTGACAAACCTGGAAACACCATATATTTT. Its protein product is CASSKDGGDKPGNTIYF.

The chain's CDR3 is CASSPRGGLRYEQYF. The CDR3 bases are TGTGCCAGCAGTCCCCGTGGAGGCTTGAGGTACGAGCAGTACTTC. V gene TRBV28 combines with J gene TRBJ2-7; TRBD2 is a possible D gene (5 bases). The CDR3 runs to 15 residues. The V gene's germline CDR1 is MDHEN and CDR2 SYDVKM. The V gene lost 5 bases and the J gene lost 4 bases, with 18 bases spanning the gap.

This chain uses TRBV7-2 with TRBJ2-7; 7 bases agree with TRBD1. Trimming cost V 6 bases and J 0 bases; bases outside gene matches: 2. The germline V gene encodes CDR1 SGHTA and CDR2 FQGNSA. There are 13 residues in the CDR3. The CDR3 DNA is TGTGCCAGCAGACAGGGGACCTCCTACGAGCAGTACTTC. It codes for CASRQGTSYEQYF.

The V gene is TRBV29-1, the J gene TRBJ2-3, with TRBD2 matching 9 bases. This CDR3 spans 15 amino acids. Germline lookup yields CDR1 SQVTM and CDR2 ANQGSEA. Germline trimming cut 5 bases from V and 2 bases from J; bases unmatched to any gene: 8. CDR3 residues: CSVQTAGGNTDTQYF. CDR3 nucleotides: TGCAGCGTTCAAACGGCGGGAGGGAACACAGATACGCAGTATTTT.

J is TRBJ1-4 and V is TRBV19; a weak D match, TRBD1 (6 bases). The CDR3 consists of 13 residues. V was cut by 11 bases and J by 7 bases, with 17 bases left in between. Germline values: CDR1 LNHDA, CDR2 SQIVND (reference sequence). CDR3 nucleotide sequence: TGTGCCGTAGGGGGGGCTCAAGGTGAAAAACTGTTTTTT. It translates to CAVGGAQGEKLFF.

J is TRBJ2-6 and V is TRBV16; perhaps D is TRBD1 or TRBD2 (5 bases each). The CDR3 extends over 19 amino acids. The V gene lost 4 bases and the J gene lost 2 bases, with 21 bases spanning the gap. Germline-derived CDR1 and CDR2 are KGHSY and FQNENV. The DNA for the CDR3 is TGTGCCAGCAGCCGAGGAACGGGACGGTTGGGGGCTGGGGCCAACGTCCTGACTTTC. This translates into CASSRGTGRLGAGANVLTF.

This clone was counted once. The chain couples TRBV3-1 (or the pseudogene TRBV3-2) to TRBJ2-7; 9 positions match TRBD1. The V segment lost 0 bases and the J segment 5 bases; nucleotides outside the gene matches: 8. The CDR3 loop spans 16 amino acids. Looked up from germline, CDR1 is LGHDT and CDR2 is YNNKEL (reference sequence). The CDR3 loop reads CASSQDMGTGFHEQYF. The CDR3 nucleotides are TGTGCCAGCAGCCAAGATATGGGGACAGGGTTCCACGAGCAGTACTTC.

The rearrangement links TRBV14 to TRBJ1-1, with D possibly TRBD1 on 5 matching bases. Trimming took 0 bases from V and 5 from J, leaving 7 bases between them. CDR3 size: 13 residues. Germline loops: CDR1 SGHDN, CDR2 FVKESK. The CDR3 region has the DNA TGTGCCAGCAGCCAAGAAGGGGAGACTGAAGCTTTCTTT. It specifies CASSQEGETEAFF.

The genes are TRBV4-1 and TRBJ1-1, with D possibly matching TRBD1 (5 bases). Germline V gene lookup returns CDR1 MGHRA and CDR2 YSYEKL. The CDR3 is 15 amino acids. The V gene lost 4 bases and the J gene lost 4 bases, with 16 bases spanning the gap. CDR3 protein: CASSPNEAGSTEAFF. CDR3 nucleotides: TGCGCCAGCAGCCCCAACGAGGCAGGGAGCACTGAAGCTTTCTTT.

The CDR3 loop is CASRGGQPTDTQYF. CDR3 nucleotides: TGTGCCAGCAGAGGCGGACAGCCCACAGATACGCAGTATTTT. This chain connects TRBV6-5 to TRBJ2-3, with TRBD1 as a possible D gene (6 bases). The CDR3 length is 14 residues. V was trimmed by 6 bases and J by 2 bases, leaving 12 bases between them. Germline V gene lookup returns CDR1 MNHEY and CDR2 SVGAGI.

This clone has a handful of counts. The chain links TRBV12-3 or TRBV12-4 to TRBJ1-1; 9 bases map to TRBD1. This CDR3 is 13 amino acids long. Trimming took 5 bases from V and 5 from J; bases not matched to a gene: 3. The CDR3 loop is CASSPGTGTEAFF. CDR3 nucleotides: TGTGCCAGCAGTCCAGGGACAGGGACTGAAGCTTTCTTT.

The gene calls are TRBV28 and TRBJ1-3; 9 bases line up with TRBD1. Looked up from germline, CDR1 is MDHEN and CDR2 is SYDVKM. Trimming took 1 base from V and 4 from J; bases not matched to a gene: 5. CDR3 size: 16 residues. CDR3 DNA: TGTGCCAGCAGTTTATACGGGACAGGGATCGGAAACACCATATATTTT. Translated, it gives CASSLYGTGIGNTIYF. Full variable domain (outside the CDR3, taken from reference TRBV28 and TRBJ1-3): DVKVTQSSRYLVKRTGEKVFLECVQDMDHENMFWYRQDPGLGLRLIYFSYDVKMKEKGDIPEGYSVSREKKERFSLILESASTNQTSMYLCASSLYGTGIGNTIYFGEGSWLTVV.

CDR3 DNA: TGTGCCAGCAGCTTAGTGGCCGCCCCCAATCAGCCCCAGCATTTT. It translates to CASSLVAAPNQPQHF. This chain links TRBV7-2 with TRBJ1-5; D call uncertain. V shed 1 base and J shed 3 bases, with 10 bases lying between them. There are 15 residues in the CDR3. CDR1 is SGHTA and CDR2 is FQGNSA in the germline V gene.

The chain is built from TRBV7-3 and TRBJ2-3; 7 bases fit TRBD2. This CDR3 region has 17 residues. V gave up 1 base and J gave up 5 bases; unmatched junction bases: 12. Germline V gene lookup returns CDR1 SGHTA and CDR2 FQGTGA. In nucleotides, the CDR3 is TGTGCCAGCAGCTTAAGTCCTAGCGGTGCTGGGGAAGATACGCAGTATTTT. Translation gives CASSLSPSGAGEDTQYF.

This chain joins TRBV24-1 and TRBJ2-5; 9 bases line up with TRBD1. CDR3 size: 16 residues. The trim removed 4 bases at V and 2 bases at J, leaving 7 bases unmatched. The germline CDR1 and CDR2 sequences are KGHDR and SFDVKD. This CDR3 is CATSDAGTGWQETQYF. CDR3 DNA: TGTGCCACCAGTGACGCCGGGACAGGGTGGCAAGAGACCCAGTACTTC.

In nucleotides, the CDR3 is TGTGCCAGCAGTTTATACAGCCCAGTGGGAAACACCATATATTTT. Encoded protein: CASSLYSPVGNTIYF. The chain uses TRBV28 and TRBJ1-3; D is undetermined. Germline CDR1 is MDHEN and CDR2 is SYDVKM. The CDR3 runs to 15 residues. Trimming removed 1 base at V and 4 bases at J, with 11 bases between.

V and J are TRBV6-5 and TRBJ2-3; no clear D. The germline CDR1 and CDR2 sequences are MNHEY and SVGAGI. Trimming removed 0 bases at V and 6 bases at J, with 16 bases between. The CDR3 is made up of 16 amino acids. CDR3 nucleotide sequence: TGTGCCAGCAGTTACTCGATTCAGAGTAACATCGATACGCAGTATTTT. Its protein product is CASSYSIQSNIDTQYF.

This sequence joins TRBV1 and TRBJ2-3. TRBV1 is marked as a pseudogene. This CDR3 is built from 15 residues. Written as DNA, the CDR3 is TGCACCAGCAGCCAAGATAAAAGGGATCGGGATACGCAGTATTTT. It codes for CTSSQDKRDRDTQYF.

The gene calls are TRBV6-1 and TRBJ1-2; 7 nucleotides line up with TRBD1. The CDR3 spans 16 residues. Germline V CDR1 and CDR2: MNHNS, SASEGT. V lost 2 bases and J lost 3; bases outside the gene matches: 9. In nucleotides, the CDR3 is TGTGCCAGCAGTGAAAGGGGGAAAGGGGGCGACTATGGCTACACCTTC. Amino acids: CASSERGKGGDYGYTF.

Here the CDR3 reads CASSIPTSTTYEQYF. CDR3 DNA sequence: TGTGCCAGCAGCATACCGACATCGACTACCTACGAGCAGTACTTC. The rearrangement links TRBV6-5 to TRBJ2-7, with D maybe TRBD2 (5 bases). V lost 6 bases, J lost 2 bases, and 17 bases lay in between. The V gene's germline CDR1 is MNHEY and CDR2 SVGAGI. The CDR3 covers 15 residues.

The chain employs TRBV19 and TRBJ2-1; 8 positions match TRBD2. The CDR3 covers 18 residues. Germline loops: CDR1 LNHDA, CDR2 SQIVND (reference sequence). Trimming removed 3 bases from V and 9 bases from J; junction bases left unmatched: 19. For the CDR3, the DNA is TGTGCCAGTAGTATTAGGCCCCCGGGGGGGAACTCACACGGTGAGCAGTTCTTC. It is translated as CASSIRPPGGNSHGEQFF. Using reference TRBV19 and TRBJ2-1 for the parts outside the CDR3, the full variable domain is DGGITQSPKYLFRKEGQNVTLSCEQNLNHDAMYWYRQDPGQGLRLIYYSQIVNDFQKGDIAEGYSVSREKKESFPLTVTSAQKNPTAFYLCASSIRPPGGNSHGEQFFGPGTRLTVL.

This rearrangement joins TRBV30 to TRBJ1-1, with D possibly TRBD1 on 6 matching bases. This CDR3 region has 13 residues. The V and J ends lost 7 bases and 0 bases respectively, with 12 bases between them. CDR1 is GTSNPN and CDR2 is SVGIG in the germline V gene (reference sequence). The CDR3 nucleotides are TGTGCCTCCAGGACAGATATGAACACTGAAGCTTTCTTT. Its translation is CASRTDMNTEAFF.

The V and J genes are TRBV7-3 and TRBJ2-1, with D unresolved. The germline V gene encodes CDR1 SGHTA and CDR2 FQGTGA. Trimming left V 3 bases short and J 7 bases short, with 7 bases between. The CDR3 runs to 12 residues. The CDR3 nucleotides read TGTGCCAGCAGCTTCGAAGGGAATGAGCAGTTCTTC. Its protein product is CASSFEGNEQFF.

This chain connects TRBV7-3 to TRBJ2-1; the D is unclear. The CDR3 contains 13 residues. Trimming pared 2 bases from V and 6 bases from J, leaving 8 bases between. Germline CDR1 SGHTA, CDR2 FQGTGA. CDR3 sequence: CASSLGQTNEQFF. The CDR3 coding sequence is TGTGCCAGCAGCTTAGGGCAGACCAATGAGCAGTTCTTC.

This chain links TRBV19 with TRBJ1-5, with TRBD1 identical over 8 bases. There are 13 residues in the CDR3. Trimming removed 7 bases from V and 7 bases from J; junction bases left unmatched: 6. Germline-derived CDR1 and CDR2 are LNHDA and SQIVND (reference sequence). CDR3 nucleotide sequence: TGTGCCAGTAACGTACAGGGGGACCAGCCCCAGCATTTT. Its translation is CASNVQGDQPQHF. The full variable domain, rest sourced from reference TRBV19 and TRBJ1-5, is DGGITQSPKYLFRKEGQNVTLSCEQNLNHDAMYWYRQDPGQGLRLIYYSQIVNDFQKGDIAEGYSVSREKKESFPLTVTSAQKNPTAFYLCASNVQGDQPQHFGDGTRLSIL.

J is TRBJ2-7 and V is TRBV27; 9 nucleotides agree with TRBD1. V was clipped by 6 bases and J by 5 bases; unmatched bases: 11. The CDR3 covers 15 residues. From germline, CDR1 is MNHEY and CDR2 SMNVEV (reference sequence). The CDR3 loop reads CASSLPGTGIHEQYF. In DNA, the CDR3 is TGTGCCAGCAGCCTGCCCGGGACAGGGATCCACGAGCAGTACTTC.

The chain employs TRBV5-4 and TRBJ1-6; 7 positions match TRBD1. CDR3 length: 16 residues. Losses at the gene ends were 1 base for V and 9 bases for J; bases not matched to a gene: 10. Germline V gene data show CDR1 as SGHNT and CDR2 as YYREEE (reference sequence). The CDR3 loop is CASSLPRQGNTSPLHF. For the CDR3, the DNA is TGTGCCAGCAGCTTGCCCCGACAGGGCAACACTTCACCCCTCCACTTT.